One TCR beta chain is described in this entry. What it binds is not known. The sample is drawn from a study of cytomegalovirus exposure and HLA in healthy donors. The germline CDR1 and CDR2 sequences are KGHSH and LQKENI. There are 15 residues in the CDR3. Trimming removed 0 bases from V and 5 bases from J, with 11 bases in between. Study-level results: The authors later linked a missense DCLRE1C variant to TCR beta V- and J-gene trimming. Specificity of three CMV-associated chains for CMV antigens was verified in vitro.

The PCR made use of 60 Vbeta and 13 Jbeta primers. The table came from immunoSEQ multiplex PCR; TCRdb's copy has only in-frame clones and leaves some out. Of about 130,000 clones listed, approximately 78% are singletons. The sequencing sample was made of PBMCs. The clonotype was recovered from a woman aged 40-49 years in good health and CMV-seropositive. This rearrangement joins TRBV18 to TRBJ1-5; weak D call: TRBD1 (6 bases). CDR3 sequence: CASSPPSQGDQPQHF. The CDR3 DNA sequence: TGTGCCAGCTCACCACCATCACAGGGTGATCAGCCCCAGCATTTT.